This TCR beta chain comes out of a study of blood T cell repertoires in COVID-19. This clone was observed once. Sequencing used immunoSEQ multiplex PCR; TCRdb keeps in-frame clones, though not all of them. The sample lists around 250,000 clones, approximately 84% occurring once. Individuals drawn from 24 US areas were roughly 18 to 100 years old. The germline V gene encodes CDR1 SGDLS and CDR2 YYNGEE. Trimming removed 0 bases at V and 5 bases at J, with 13 bases between. The CDR3 is 15 residues long. The chain carries TRBV9 and TRBJ2-3; D perhaps matches TRBD1 (5 bases). The sample was PBMCs or T cells enriched from blood (not recorded which). This receptor was taken from a man aged 35 to 55 who had recovered from COVID-19. CDR3 nucleotides: TGTGCCAGCAGCGTAGGGGTTCGTAGGGGAGATACGCAGTATTTT. It translates to CASSVGVRRGDTQYF. Drawing the rest from reference TRBV9 and TRBJ2-3, the complete variable domain is DSGVTQTPKHLITATGQRVTLRCSPRSGDLSVYWYQQSLDQGLQFLIQYYNGEERAKGNILERFSAQQFPDLHSELNLSSLELGDSALYFCASSVGVRRGDTQYFGPGTRLTVL.